Listed below are T cell receptor beta chains from one sample, sequenced in a study of CD8 T cells in ankylosing spondylitis. TCRdb passed the 5' RACE reads through MiXCR, listing each CDR3 protein once. Of about 130,000 distinct CDR3 sequences in the sample, approximately 10% were seen once. Sample: blood, either unsorted or a sorted T cell fraction (not recorded which). All receptors come from a male donor with ankylosing spondylitis or in good health (not recorded which). Both conserved end residues are part of each CDR3. Fields, in order: CDR3 length, clone size, D gene, J gene, V gene, CDR3 DNA, CDR3 protein. The D gene is left open where the match is weak. Size is stated for part of the rows, as once, few or many counts, or as a class when the clone is expanded.

>15|many|NA|TRBJ2-3|TRBV7-2
TGTGCCAGCAGCTCGATGGGGGGTAGCACAGATACGCAGTATTTT
CASSSMGGSTDTQYF
>16|NA|TRBD2|TRBJ2-7|TRBV19
TGTGCCAGTAGTCCTAGGACTAGCGGGGGATTTTACGAGCAGTACTTC
CASSPRTSGGFYEQYF
>17|many|TRBD2|TRBJ2-4|TRBV5-6
TGTGCCAGCAGCTTGGCAGCGGGAGGGCCTGGGGAAAACATTCAGTACTTC
CASSLAAGGPGENIQYF
>12|many|TRBD1|TRBJ2-5|TRBV29-1
TGCAGCGTTGACCGGACAGGGGAGACCCAGTACTTC
CSVDRTGETQYF
>15|few|TRBD1|TRBJ2-6|TRBV20-1
TGCAGTGCTAGGGGGACAGGTGCTGGGGCCAACGTCCTGACTTTC
CSARGTGAGANVLTF
>14|many|NA|TRBJ2-5|TRBV7-2
TGTGCCAGCAGCCCAACTCGGGGTAAAGAGACCCAGTACTTC
CASSPTRGKETQYF
>13|few|NA|TRBJ2-4|TRBV7-2
TGTGCCAGCAGTCGCGAAAGGGCGAACATTCAGTACTTC
CASSRERANIQYF
>14|many|NA|TRBJ1-1|TRBV7-8
TGTGCCAGCAGCCAGGTGGGCTCGGACACTGAAGCTTTCTTT
CASSQVGSDTEAFF
>15|few|NA|TRBJ2-1|TRBV12-3/TRBV12-4
TGTGCCAGCAGTCTCAGCGGGTTCTCCTACAATGAGCAGTTCTTC
CASSLSGFSYNEQFF
>12|NA|NA|TRBJ2-1|TRBV29-1
TGCAGCGTTGAACGTCAGATGGGTGAGCAGTTCTTC
CSVERQMGEQFF
>15|many|TRBD1|TRBJ2-5|TRBV24-1
TGTGCCACCAGCCAAACAGGGGCAGGCCAAGAGACCCAGTACTTC
CATSQTGAGQETQYF
>14|many|TRBD1|TRBJ2-5|TRBV7-2
TGTGCCAGCAGCTTCCACGGACAGGGGGAGACCCAGTACTTC
CASSFHGQGETQYF
>15|NA|NA|TRBJ1-2|TRBV12-3/TRBV12-4
TGTGCCAGCAGTTTAGGGGTGACATTTACCTATGGCTACACCTTC
CASSLGVTFTYGYTF
>14|NA|NA|TRBJ1-1|TRBV7-8
TGTGCCAGCAGCTTAGTCACAGGGAACACTGAAGCTTTCTTT
CASSLVTGNTEAFF
>13|few|NA|TRBJ2-2|TRBV20-1
TGCAGTGCTAGAAAGCGGTTTAACGGGGAGCTGTTTTTT
CSARKRFNGELFF
>16|many|TRBD1|TRBJ2-7|TRBV27
TGTGCCAGCAGCGAGCTCCCGCACGGACAGGACTACGAGCAGTACTTC
CASSELPHGQDYEQYF
>13|NA|NA|TRBJ2-7|TRBV7-9
TGTGCCAGCAGCCTACAGGGAGGAAACGAGCAGTACTTC
CASSLQGGNEQYF
>14|NA|NA|TRBJ2-7|TRBV5-1
TGCGCCAGCAGCTTCGGCGGGGATACTCGCGAGCAGTACTTC
CASSFGGDTREQYF
>13|NA|NA|TRBJ1-2|TRBV12-3/TRBV12-4
TGTGCCAGCAGTTTAATGCAGAACTATGGCTACACCTTC
CASSLMQNYGYTF
>16|many|TRBD2|TRBJ2-1|TRBV20-1
TGCAGTGCTAGTAGCGCCGCGCTAGCGGGAGTGGATGAGCAGTTCTTC
CSASSAALAGVDEQFF
>16|many|TRBD1|TRBJ2-1|TRBV20-1
TGCAGTGCTAGAGGCCTACAGGGGCAGCGCCCCAATGAGCAGTTCTTC
CSARGLQGQRPNEQFF
>16|many|TRBD2|TRBJ2-3|TRBV5-5
TGTGCCAGCAGCTCCGTAGCGGGAGGGCCCACAGATACGCAGTATTTT
CASSSVAGGPTDTQYF
>13|many|NA|TRBJ2-7|TRBV10-3
TGTGCCATCAGTGAGTCGTCAGCTTCCGAGCAGTACTTC
CAISESSASEQYF
>17|NA|TRBD2|TRBJ2-1|TRBV20-1
TGCAGTGCTAGAGCTGGGCTAGCGGGAGTCATTGGCAATGAGCAGTTCTTC
CSARAGLAGVIGNEQFF
>15|few|NA|TRBJ2-6|TRBV12-3/TRBV12-4
TGTGCCAGCAGTTTAGATGACTCTGGGGCCAACGTCCTGACTTTC
CASSLDDSGANVLTF
>15|NA|TRBD1|TRBJ1-5|TRBV7-9
TGTGCCAGCAGCTTAGGAGGGGGCTGGGGTCAGCCCCAGCATTTT
CASSLGGGWGQPQHF
>13|many|TRBD1|TRBJ1-2|TRBV28
TGTGCCAGCACGTTGACAGGGAACTATGGCTACACCTTC
CASTLTGNYGYTF
>12|NA|NA|TRBJ1-5|TRBV10-3
TGTGCCATCAGTGAGTCTGGTCAGCCCCAGCATTTT
CAISESGQPQHF
>14|many|TRBD1|TRBJ1-5|TRBV15
TGTGCCACCAGCAGCAGGGGGCTGGGTCAGCCCCAGCATTTT
CATSSRGLGQPQHF
>12|NA|TRBD2|TRBJ2-3|TRBV5-1
TGCGCCAGCAGACTAGCGGGAGATACGCAGTATTTT
CASRLAGDTQYF
>14|many|NA|TRBJ1-5|TRBV29-1
TGCAGCGTTGAAGTAAGGCAGCTTCATCAGCCCCAGCATTTT
CSVEVRQLHQPQHF
>19|many|TRBD2|TRBJ2-1|TRBV4-3
TGCGCCAGCAGCCAAGATTTACGCGGCGGGAGTCCGGACTACAATGAGCAGTTCTTC
CASSQDLRGGSPDYNEQFF
>15|many|TRBD2|TRBJ2-3|TRBV7-2
TGTGCCAGCAGCGAAATGGGACTAGCGGGAGATACGCAGTATTTT
CASSEMGLAGDTQYF
>15|many|NA|TRBJ1-5|TRBV28
TGTGCCAGCACCCACCGGGACCTCGGCGATCAGCCCCAGCATTTT
CASTHRDLGDQPQHF
>13|many|NA|TRBJ2-7|TRBV20-1
TGCAGTGCAGCGGCGGAGGGGGTCTACGAGCAGTACTTC
CSAAAEGVYEQYF
>17|many|TRBD1|TRBJ2-2|TRBV7-3
TGTGCCAGCAGCCGGACCTTGACAGGGGTGAACACCGGGGAGCTGTTTTTT
CASSRTLTGVNTGELFF
>15|few|NA|TRBJ1-5|TRBV20-1
TGCAGTGCTAGAGATCTAGCTCCTAGCAATCAGCCCCAGCATTTT
CSARDLAPSNQPQHF
>14|many|NA|TRBJ2-1|TRBV9
TGTGCCAGCAGCGTAGGGTCTGCTTACAATGAGCAGTTCTTC
CASSVGSAYNEQFF
>13|NA|NA|TRBJ2-5|TRBV5-5
TGTGCCAGCAGCTTGGAACGGGATGTGACCCAGTACTTC
CASSLERDVTQYF
>14|NA|NA|TRBJ2-3|TRBV28
TGTGCCAGCAGTTTGGTCAGGGCATCGGATACGCAGTATTTT
CASSLVRASDTQYF
>14|many|TRBD2|TRBJ2-7|TRBV5-1
TGTGCCAGCAGCCCCGGGACTAGCGGTTACGAGCAGTACTTC
CASSPGTSGYEQYF
>15|few|NA|TRBJ2-5|TRBV7-2
TGTGCCAGCAGCCCCTCCACGCAGGGTTGGGAGACCCAGTACTTC
CASSPSTQGWETQYF
>13|NA|NA|TRBJ2-1|TRBV10-3
TGTGCCACCAACCCAACAGGGTACGATGAGCAGTTCTTC
CATNPTGYDEQFF
>15|many|TRBD2|TRBJ2-1|TRBV7-2
TGTGCCAGCAGCTCTACTAGCGGGAGAGGAAGTGAGCAGTTCTTC
CASSSTSGRGSEQFF
>13|many|NA|TRBJ1-1|TRBV15
TGTGCCACCAGCAAACAGGGGAACACTGAAGCTTTCTTT
CATSKQGNTEAFF
>14|few|NA|TRBJ2-1|TRBV27
TGTGCCAGCAGTGGAGGGGGGAGGTACAATGAGCAGTTCTTC
CASSGGGRYNEQFF
>17|NA|TRBD2|TRBJ2-3|TRBV3-1
TGTGCCAGCAGCCAAGTTACCTCTAGCGGGACGACAGATACGCAGTATTTT
CASSQVTSSGTTDTQYF
>15|many|NA|TRBJ2-1|TRBV14
TGTGCCAGCAGCCAAGTGCAGGGCGGAAGGAATGAGCAGTTCTTC
CASSQVQGGRNEQFF
>10|NA|NA|TRBJ2-7|TRBV2
TGTGCCACCAGGGCGGGCGAGCAGTACTTC
CATRAGEQYF
>15|many|TRBD1|TRBJ1-4|TRBV7-2
TGTGCCAGCAGCATCGGAGGGACAGGGAATGAAAAACTGTTTTTT
CASSIGGTGNEKLFF
>15|NA|TRBD1|TRBJ2-4|TRBV19
TGTGCCAGTAGTTCCCAGGGGGATTCCAAAAACATTCAGTACTTC
CASSSQGDSKNIQYF
>12|many|NA|TRBJ2-3|TRBV7-2
TGTGCCAGCAGCCTTATGTCGATTGCGCAGTATTTT
CASSLMSIAQYF
>17|many|TRBD2|TRBJ2-3|TRBV11-2
TGTGCCAGCAGCTTAGACGGCGCTAGCGGTAGCACAGATACGCAGTATTTT
CASSLDGASGSTDTQYF
>12|NA|TRBD1|TRBJ2-7|TRBV19
TGTGCCAGTACGGGACAGGGCGACGAGCAGTACTTC
CASTGQGDEQYF
>15|many|TRBD2|TRBJ2-5|TRBV5-1
TGCGCCAGCAGCTTGGTGGTAGCGGGAGCAGAGACCCAGTACTTC
CASSLVVAGAETQYF